This TCR beta chain appears in the sequencing data of a study of read filtering for tumor transcriptome and immune sequencing. From roughly 390 ng of RNA, a library with molecular barcoded alpha/delta and beta/gamma adaptors was made. TCRdb re-derived calls from the reads in MiXCR, one entry per CDR3 protein. The sample consists of 90,000 or so distinct CDR3 sequences, roughly a fifth of them appearing once. This CDR3 is 17 amino acids long. Germline CDR1 and CDR2: MDHEN and SYDVKM. After removal of 5 bases from V and 3 bases from J, the junction contained 9 bases not matched to a gene. This clonotype has a count of ten or more. The conserved phenylalanine or tryptophan normally closing the CDR3 is absent here, so this likely arose from a read error.

This receptor was obtained from a donor aged 40 or over with multiple myeloma. This chain joins TRBV28 and TRBJ2-7; 14 bases align to TRBD2. Sequencing was performed on a population of CD138-negative cells sorted from bone marrow. This CDR3 is CASSTPGLAGANYEQYS. Written as DNA, the CDR3 is TGTGCCAGCAGTACGCCGGGACTAGCGGGGGCCAACTACGAGCAGTACTCC.